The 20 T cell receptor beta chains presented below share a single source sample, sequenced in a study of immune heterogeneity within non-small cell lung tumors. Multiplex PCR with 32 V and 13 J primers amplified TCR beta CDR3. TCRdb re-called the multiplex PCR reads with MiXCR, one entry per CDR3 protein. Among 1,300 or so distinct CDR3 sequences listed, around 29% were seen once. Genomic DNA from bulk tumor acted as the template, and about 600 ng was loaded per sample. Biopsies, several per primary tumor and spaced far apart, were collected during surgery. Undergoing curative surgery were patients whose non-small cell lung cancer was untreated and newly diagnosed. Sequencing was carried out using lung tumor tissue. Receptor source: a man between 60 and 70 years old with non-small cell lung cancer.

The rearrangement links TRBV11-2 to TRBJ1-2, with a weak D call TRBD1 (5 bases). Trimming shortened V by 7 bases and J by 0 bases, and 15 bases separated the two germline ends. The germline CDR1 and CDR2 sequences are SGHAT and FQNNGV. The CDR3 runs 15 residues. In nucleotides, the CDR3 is TGTGCCAGCACCTGGAGCCGGGGACCTAACTATGGCTACACCTTC. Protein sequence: CASTWSRGPNYGYTF.

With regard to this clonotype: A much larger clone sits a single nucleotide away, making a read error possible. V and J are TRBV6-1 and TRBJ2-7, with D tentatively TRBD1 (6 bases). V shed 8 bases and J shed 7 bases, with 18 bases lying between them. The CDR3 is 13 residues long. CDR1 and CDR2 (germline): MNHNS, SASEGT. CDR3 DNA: TGTGCCAGCCTCCTACAGGGCACTCGGGAGCAGTACTTC. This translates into CASLLQGTREQYF.

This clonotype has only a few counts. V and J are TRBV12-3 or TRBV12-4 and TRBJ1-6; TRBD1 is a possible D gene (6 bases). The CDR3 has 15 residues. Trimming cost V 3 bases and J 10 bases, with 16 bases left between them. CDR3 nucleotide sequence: TGTGCCAGCAGTTTGAGGAGGGGGGAGGACTCACCCCTCCACTTT. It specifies CASSLRRGEDSPLHF.

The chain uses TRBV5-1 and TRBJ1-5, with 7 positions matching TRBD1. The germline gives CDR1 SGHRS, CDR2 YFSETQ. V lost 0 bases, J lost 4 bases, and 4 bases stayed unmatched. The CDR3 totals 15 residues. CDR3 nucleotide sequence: TGCGCCAGCAGCTTGGACGTGACAGGGAATCAGCCCCAGCATTTT. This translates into CASSLDVTGNQPQHF.

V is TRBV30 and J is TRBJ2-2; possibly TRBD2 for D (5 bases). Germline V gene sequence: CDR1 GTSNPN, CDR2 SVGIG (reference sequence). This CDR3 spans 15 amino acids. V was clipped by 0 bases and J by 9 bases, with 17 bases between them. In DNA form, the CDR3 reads TGTGCCTGGAGTGTGCGGGCCTCGAGGACCTGGGAGCTGTTTTTT. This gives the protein CAWSVRASRTWELFF.

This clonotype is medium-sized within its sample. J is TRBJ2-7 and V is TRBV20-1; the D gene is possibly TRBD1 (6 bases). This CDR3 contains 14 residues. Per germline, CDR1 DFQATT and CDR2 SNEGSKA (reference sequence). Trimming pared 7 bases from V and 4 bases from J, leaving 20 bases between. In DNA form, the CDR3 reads TGCAGTGTACAGGGAGAGCGGTGGATTTACGAGCAGTACTTC. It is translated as CSVQGERWIYEQYF.

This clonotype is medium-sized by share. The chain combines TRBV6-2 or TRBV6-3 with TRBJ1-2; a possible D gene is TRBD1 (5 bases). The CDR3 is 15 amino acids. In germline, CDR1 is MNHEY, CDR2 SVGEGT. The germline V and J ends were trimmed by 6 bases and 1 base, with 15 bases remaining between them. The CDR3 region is CASRDSGKRNYGYTF. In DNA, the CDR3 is TGTGCCAGCAGAGATTCAGGGAAGCGTAACTATGGCTACACCTTC.

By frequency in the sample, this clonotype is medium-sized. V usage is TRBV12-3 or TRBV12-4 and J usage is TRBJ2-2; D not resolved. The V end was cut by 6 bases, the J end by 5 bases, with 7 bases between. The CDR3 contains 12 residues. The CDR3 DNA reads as TGTGCCAGCAGCCGCGAAACCGGGGAGCTGTTTTTT. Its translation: CASSRETGELFF.

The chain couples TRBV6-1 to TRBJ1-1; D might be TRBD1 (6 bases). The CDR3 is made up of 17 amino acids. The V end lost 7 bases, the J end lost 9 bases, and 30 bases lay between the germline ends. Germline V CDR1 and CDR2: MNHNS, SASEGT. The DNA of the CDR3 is TGTGCCAGCAATCCAGGCGGTTTCCGGGACATCAAACCGAAAGCTTTCTTT. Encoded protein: CASNPGGFRDIKPKAFF.

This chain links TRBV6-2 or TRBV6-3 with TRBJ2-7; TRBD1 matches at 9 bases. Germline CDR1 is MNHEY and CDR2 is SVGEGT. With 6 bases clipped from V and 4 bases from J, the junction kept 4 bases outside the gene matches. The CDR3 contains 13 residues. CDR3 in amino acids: CASRQGARYEQYF. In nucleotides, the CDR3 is TGTGCCAGCAGACAGGGGGCGCGGTACGAGCAGTACTTC.

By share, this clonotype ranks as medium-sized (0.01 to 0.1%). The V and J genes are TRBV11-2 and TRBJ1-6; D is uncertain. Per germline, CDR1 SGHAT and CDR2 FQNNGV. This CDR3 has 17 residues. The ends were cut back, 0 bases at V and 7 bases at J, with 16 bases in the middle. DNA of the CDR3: TGTGCCAGCAGCTTAGAGGGATACGGACTGACGAATTCACCCCTCCACTTT. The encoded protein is CASSLEGYGLTNSPLHF.

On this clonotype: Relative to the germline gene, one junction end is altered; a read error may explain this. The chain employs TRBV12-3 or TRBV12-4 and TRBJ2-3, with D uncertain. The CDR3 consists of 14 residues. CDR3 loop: CASSLQEATDTEYF. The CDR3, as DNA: TGTGCCAGCAGTTTACAAGAAGCCACAGATACGGAGTATTTT.

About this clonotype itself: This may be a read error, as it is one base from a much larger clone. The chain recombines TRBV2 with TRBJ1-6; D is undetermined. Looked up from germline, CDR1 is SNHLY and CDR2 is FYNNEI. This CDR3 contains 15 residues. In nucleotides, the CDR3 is TGTTCCAGCAAAGAGGAAAGCTCCTATAATTCACCCCTCCACTTT. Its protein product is CSSKEESSYNSPLHF.

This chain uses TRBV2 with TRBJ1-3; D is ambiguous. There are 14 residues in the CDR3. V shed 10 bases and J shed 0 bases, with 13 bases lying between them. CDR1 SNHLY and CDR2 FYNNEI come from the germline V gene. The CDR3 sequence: CAKSTGDSGNTIYF. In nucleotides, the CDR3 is TGTGCCAAGAGCACGGGAGACTCTGGAAACACCATATATTTT.

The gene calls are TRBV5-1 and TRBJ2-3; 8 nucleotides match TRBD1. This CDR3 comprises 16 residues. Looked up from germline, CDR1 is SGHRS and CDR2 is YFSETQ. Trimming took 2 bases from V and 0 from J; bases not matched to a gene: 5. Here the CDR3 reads CASSLGQGTSTDTQYF. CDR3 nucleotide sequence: TGCGCCAGCAGCTTAGGACAGGGAACTAGCACAGATACGCAGTATTTT.

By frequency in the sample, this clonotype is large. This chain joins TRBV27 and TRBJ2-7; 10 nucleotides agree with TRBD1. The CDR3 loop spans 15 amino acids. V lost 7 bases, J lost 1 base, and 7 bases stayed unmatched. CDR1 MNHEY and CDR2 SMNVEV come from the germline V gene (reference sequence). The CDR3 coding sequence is TGTGCCAGCACGACAGGACAGGGGGGATCCTACGAGCAGTACTTC. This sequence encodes CASTTGQGGSYEQYF.

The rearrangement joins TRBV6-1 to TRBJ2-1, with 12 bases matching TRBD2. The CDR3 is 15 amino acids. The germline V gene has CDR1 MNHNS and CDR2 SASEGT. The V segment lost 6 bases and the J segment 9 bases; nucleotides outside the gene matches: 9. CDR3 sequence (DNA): TGTGCCAGCAGGCGAGGACTAGCGGGAAAGGGTGAGCAGTTCTTC. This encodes CASRRGLAGKGEQFF.

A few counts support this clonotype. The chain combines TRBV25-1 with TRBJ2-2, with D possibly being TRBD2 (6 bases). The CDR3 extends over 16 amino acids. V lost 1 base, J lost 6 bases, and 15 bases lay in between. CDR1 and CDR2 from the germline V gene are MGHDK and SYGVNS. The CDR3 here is CASSELGLSASGELFF. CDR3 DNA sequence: TGTGCCAGCAGTGAATTAGGACTATCTGCCTCCGGGGAGCTGTTTTTT.

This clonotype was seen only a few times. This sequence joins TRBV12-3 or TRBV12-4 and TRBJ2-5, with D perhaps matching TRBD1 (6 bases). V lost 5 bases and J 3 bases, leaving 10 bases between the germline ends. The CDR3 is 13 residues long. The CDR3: CASSLRQEETQYF. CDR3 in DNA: TGTGCCAGCAGTCTTCGACAGGAAGAGACCCAGTACTTC.

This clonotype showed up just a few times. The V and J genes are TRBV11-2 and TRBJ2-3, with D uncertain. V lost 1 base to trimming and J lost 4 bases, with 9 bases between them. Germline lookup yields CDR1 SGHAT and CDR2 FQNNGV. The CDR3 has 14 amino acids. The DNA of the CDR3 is TGTGCCAGCAGCTTAGGTCCCTATGCAGATACGCAGTATTTT. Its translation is CASSLGPYADTQYF.